This TCR beta chain was sequenced for a study of blood T cell repertoires in COVID-19. The overall study: Both acute and convalescent COVID-19 samples were obtained from the United States, Italy and Spain. Sample material is recorded as cDNA or gDNA derived from T cells, B-cell-depleted T cells, or PBMCs.

Per the original methods: For nucleated cells, counts were estimated from reference gene primer amplification. Measured with immunoSEQ multiplex PCR; TCRdb has only the in-frame clones, and not every one. V and J calls and clone size are copied from that table; D and trimming were computed from the DNA. The sample carries 140,000 to 150,000 clones, less than 90% recorded once. One Seattle source followed patients from active infection through their disease course. This sequence was found in a young man with COVID-19, enrolled during active disease. Input material: peripheral blood.

CDR3 sequence (DNA): TGTGCCAGCAGCGTAGGTCTAGCGGTATACAATGAGCAGTTCTTC. Translating gives CASSVGLAVYNEQFF. The chain is built from TRBV9 and TRBJ2-1, with 7 bases matching TRBD2. V shed 0 bases and J 4 bases; nucleotides not matched to a gene: 4. Germline V lookup: CDR1 SGDLS, CDR2 YYNGEE. The CDR3 loop spans 15 amino acids.